This T cell receptor beta chain was captured by sequencing in a study of monozygotic twins with inflammatory bowel disease. Findings and limits, study-wide: Especially with disease activity, IBD patients shared fewer clonotypes with others than healthy twins did.

TCRdb re-called the 5' RACE reads; every CDR3 protein appears as one record, without DNA. The sample's table shows approximately 200,000 distinct CDR3 sequences. The length of the CDR3 is 14 residues. Germline CDR1 reads SGHVS; CDR2 reads FQNEAQ. With respect to this clonotype: Its matching antigen is unknown.

Material for sequencing was blood. The sequence was obtained from a human donor with ulcerative colitis or Crohn's disease, or a healthy co-twin of an affected twin (not recorded which). The chain employs TRBV7-8 and TRBJ2-5; the D call of TRBD1 rests on TCRdb alone, since no DNA is present to check it. The CDR3 here is CASSLVGPKETQYF. Full variable domain (outside the CDR3, taken from reference TRBV7-8 and TRBJ2-5): GAGVSQSPRYKVAKRGQDVALRCDPISGHVSLFWYQQALGQGPEFLTYFQNEAQLDKSGLPSDRFFAERPEGSVSTLKIQRTQQEDSAVYLCASSLVGPKETQYFGPGTRLLVL.